The clone carrying this TCR beta chain was detected only a few times. Its target is unknown. The data originate from a study of naive and memory T cell subsets. Study conclusions and caveats: The RNA method is potentially sensitive to activation and differentiation changes.

The germline CDR1 and CDR2 sequences are LNHDA and SQIVND (reference sequence). CDR3 size: 13 residues. V was clipped by 3 bases and J by 4 bases, with 4 bases between them. Whole blood, 2.5 ml, came from adult healthy volunteers. Reverse transcription used DNase-treated unsorted total RNA, aiming for roughly 1 to 1000 ng. Reverse transcription of blood and skin TCR RNA was primed at alpha and beta constant regions. TCRdb itself ran the 5' RACE reads through MiXCR, one entry per CDR3 protein. The data show 20,000 to 25,000 distinct CDR3 sequences, with about 4% seen just once and 7% to 10% held by the top ten.

This sequence originates from a male donor in good health. The chain has TRBV19 and TRBJ2-6; the D is unclear. The CDR3 is CASSMSGANVLTF. In DNA form, the CDR3 reads TGTGCCAGTAGTATGTCAGGGGCCAACGTCCTGACTTTC.